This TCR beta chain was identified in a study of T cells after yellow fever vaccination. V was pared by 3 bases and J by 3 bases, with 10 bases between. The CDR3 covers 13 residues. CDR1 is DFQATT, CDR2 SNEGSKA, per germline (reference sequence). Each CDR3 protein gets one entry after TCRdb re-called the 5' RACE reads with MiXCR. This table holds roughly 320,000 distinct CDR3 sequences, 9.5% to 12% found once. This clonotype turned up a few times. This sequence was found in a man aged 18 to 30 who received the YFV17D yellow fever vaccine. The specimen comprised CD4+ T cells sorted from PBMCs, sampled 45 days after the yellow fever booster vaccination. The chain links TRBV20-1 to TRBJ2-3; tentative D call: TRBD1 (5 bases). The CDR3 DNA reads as TGCAGTGCTAGTCTTCAGGGTACAGATACGCAGTATTTT. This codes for CSASLQGTDTQYF.